The text below deals with one TCR beta chain. V gave up 2 bases and J gave up 7 bases; unmatched junction bases: 12. Looked up from germline, CDR1 is SGHRS and CDR2 is YFSETQ. The CDR3 extends over 16 amino acids. One entry per CDR3 protein, called by TCRdb with MiXCR from the RT-PCR reads. The data hold approximately 720,000 distinct CDR3 sequences, with approximately 15% observed a single time. The chain is built from TRBV5-1 and TRBJ1-2; 9 bases are shared with TRBD1. Material for sequencing was memory CD4+ T cells from blood. This clonotype was sampled from a female donor in good health, serving as a healthy control. CDR3 residues: CASSFGQGLPSTGYTF. In DNA form, the CDR3 reads TGCGCCAGCAGCTTCGGACAGGGGCTCCCTTCCACTGGCTACACCTTC. Full variable domain (outside the CDR3, taken from reference TRBV5-1 and TRBJ1-2): KAGVTQTPRYLIKTRGQQVTLSCSPISGHRSVSWYQQTPGQGLQFLFEYFSETQRNKGNFPGRFSGRQFSNSRSEMNVSTLELGDSALYLCASSFGQGLPSTGYTFGSGTRLTVV.